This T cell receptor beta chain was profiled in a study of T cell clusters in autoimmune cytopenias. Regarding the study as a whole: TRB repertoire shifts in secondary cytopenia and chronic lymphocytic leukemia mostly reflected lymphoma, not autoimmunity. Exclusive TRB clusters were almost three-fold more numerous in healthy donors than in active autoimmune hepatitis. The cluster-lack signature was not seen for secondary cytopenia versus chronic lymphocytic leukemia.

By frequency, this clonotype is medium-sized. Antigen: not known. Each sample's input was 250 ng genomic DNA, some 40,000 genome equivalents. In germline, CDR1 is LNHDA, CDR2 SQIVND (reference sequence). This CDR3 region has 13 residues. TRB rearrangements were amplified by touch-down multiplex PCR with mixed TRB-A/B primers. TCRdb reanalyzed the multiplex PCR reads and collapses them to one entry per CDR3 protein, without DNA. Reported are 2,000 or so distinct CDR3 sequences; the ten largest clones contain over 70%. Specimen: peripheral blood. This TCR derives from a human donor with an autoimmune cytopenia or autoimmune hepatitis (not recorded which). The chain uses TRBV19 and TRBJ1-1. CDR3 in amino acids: CASSIAGPAEAFF.